A selection of T cell receptor beta chains follows, all from one sample in a study of regulatory T cells in long-lasting Graves disease. TCRdb passed the multiplex PCR reads through MiXCR, listing each CDR3 protein once. The sample includes about 660,000 distinct CDR3 sequences, approximately 31% of them seen just once. Source: peripheral blood mononuclear cells (PBMCs), taken when the disease was refractory, from a patient treated with antithyroid drugs. The receptors come from a female donor with Graves disease. Each CDR3 is given with its conserved first and last residue. D genes are given only for firm matches. Clone size is shown for a subset of rows, as once, few, many or a class of expanded clone.

v_call	clone_size	d_call	j_call	cdr3_nt	cdr3_aa
TRBV20-1	-	TRBD1	TRBJ1-6	TGCAGTGCTACACGGGACAGTCAGTATAATTCACCCCTCCACTTT	CSATRDSQYNSPLHF
TRBV10-1	-	-	TRBJ1-6	TGCGCCAGCAGTGCAGGGAAGAATTCACCCCTCCACTTT	CASSAGKNSPLHF
TRBV19	-	TRBD2	TRBJ2-7	TGTGCCAGTAGTATGGGGGGGACTAGCGACTACGAGCAGTACTTC	CASSMGGTSDYEQYF
TRBV28	many	TRBD1	TRBJ1-5	TGTGCCAGCGGACAGGGAGGCAATCAGCCCCAGCATTTT	CASGQGGNQPQHF
TRBV27	many	-	TRBJ1-4	TGTGCCAGCAGTTTGACAGGACAACGAGGGGAAAAACTGTTTTTT	CASSLTGQRGEKLFF
TRBV12-3/TRBV12-4	-	TRBD1	TRBJ1-6	TGTTCCAGCAGTTTGTGGGGGCGCAGGGGGAATTCACCCCTCCACTTT	CSSSLWGRRGNSPLHF
TRBV13	few	TRBD1	TRBJ1-2	TGTGCCAGCAGCGACCAGACAGGGAACGGCTACACCTTC	CASSDQTGNGYTF
TRBV10-3	-	TRBD2	TRBJ2-7	TGTGCCATCTTCCCGGGGGGGGGAGACAATGAGCAGTACTTC	CAIFPGGGDNEQYF
TRBV12-3/TRBV12-4	few	TRBD2	TRBJ2-7	TGTGCCAGCAGTTTAGCGATGCTAGCGGGAGCGGACGAGCAGTACTTC	CASSLAMLAGADEQYF
TRBV19	once	TRBD1	TRBJ1-1	TGTGCCAGTAAAAAACAGGGGGTGAGTGCTTTCTTT	CASKKQGVSAFF
TRBV7-9	-	TRBD2	TRBJ2-3	TGTGCCAGCAGCGTAGGCGGACTAGCGGGAGGCACAGATACGCAGTATTTT	CASSVGGLAGGTDTQYF
TRBV6-1	-	-	TRBJ2-1	TGTGCCACCAGCGCACAGGGTTGGGTCAATGAGCAGTTCTTC	CATSAQGWVNEQFF
TRBV7-3	-	-	TRBJ2-4	TGTGCCAGCACCAACAAGGACATTCAGTACTTC	CASTNKDIQYF
TRBV12-3/TRBV12-4	few	TRBD1	TRBJ1-1	TGTGCCAGCGCTCACAGGGGCTCTGACACTGAAGCTTTCTTT	CASAHRGSDTEAFF
TRBV19	few	-	TRBJ1-4	TGTGCCAGTAGCCCGGGGCGTCCAAGGGAAAAACTGTTTTTT	CASSPGRPREKLFF
TRBV7-2	-	-	TRBJ2-1	TGTGCCAGCAGCTGGGGACGGCATTCCTACAATGAGCAGTTCTTC	CASSWGRHSYNEQFF
TRBV2	few	-	TRBJ2-2	TGTGCCACCAGTCCAGGGCTTTCCGGGGAGCTGTTTTTT	CATSPGLSGELFF
TRBV3-1	few	-	TRBJ1-5	TGTGCCAGCAGCCCTCTGGGTCCGCCCCAGCATTTT	CASSPLGPPQHF
TRBV6-5	-	-	TRBJ1-2	TGTGCCAGCAGTTACTCGAGGGCCCCAAACGGGGACTATGGCTACACCTTC	CASSYSRAPNGDYGYTF
TRBV20-1	few	-	TRBJ1-5	TGCAGTGCCCCCCCCATCGATAGCAATCAGCCCCAGCATTTT	CSAPPIDSNQPQHF
TRBV5-1	few	-	TRBJ1-4	TGCGCCAGCAGCTTGGAGGGGTCGGCTAATGAAAAACTGTTTTTT	CASSLEGSANEKLFF
TRBV2	many	-	TRBJ1-5	TGTGCCAGCACCCGATGGCAGAACAATCAGCCCCAGCATTTT	CASTRWQNNQPQHF
TRBV18	-	-	TRBJ1-5	TGTGCCAGCTCACCACCGGATGCGGGCAATCAGCCCCAGCATTTT	CASSPPDAGNQPQHF
TRBV12-3/TRBV12-4	few	TRBD2	TRBJ2-7	TGTGCCAGCGCCGGGACTAGCGGACTCATCTACGAGCAGTACTTC	CASAGTSGLIYEQYF
TRBV7-9	-	-	TRBJ1-2	TGTGCCAGCAGCTTAAATACTGTCCAGGGGAGGGAGTCTGGCTACACCTTC	CASSLNTVQGRESGYTF
TRBV12-3/TRBV12-4	few	TRBD1	TRBJ1-5	TGTGCCAGCAGTCCACAGGGGCTGGCCCAGCCCCAGCATTTT	CASSPQGLAQPQHF
TRBV29-1	few	-	TRBJ1-5	TGCAGCCGTCCCGGGAATAGCAATCAGCCCCAGCATTTT	CSRPGNSNQPQHF
TRBV28	-	-	TRBJ1-2	TGTGCCAGCAGAACGACAGTCGAATATGGCTACACCTTC	CASRTTVEYGYTF
TRBV3-1	few	TRBD2	TRBJ2-2	TGTGCCAGCAGCCACCCCCCCCTAGCGGGAGCGAACACCGGGGAGCTGTTTTTT	CASSHPPLAGANTGELFF
TRBV10-3	few	-	TRBJ2-5	TGTGCCATCGGGAGGCCGGGGGAAACTGGTGAGACCCAGTACTTC	CAIGRPGETGETQYF
TRBV11-2	many	-	TRBJ2-7	TGTGCCAGCAGCCGGGGGCGGACCTCTACCTACGAGCAGTACTTC	CASSRGRTSTYEQYF
TRBV30	many	-	TRBJ1-1	TGTGCCTGGAGTGTGCGGGTCACTGAAGCTTTCTTT	CAWSVRVTEAFF
TRBV11-2	few	-	TRBJ2-3	TGTGCCAGCAGCTTACACCCCGGTTTAGATACGCAGTATTTT	CASSLHPGLDTQYF
TRBV29-1	-	-	TRBJ1-1	TGCAGCGTTGGGTCGAACACTGAAGCTTTCTTT	CSVGSNTEAFF
TRBV14	few	-	TRBJ2-7	TGTGCCAGCAGCCAAGGATTCTACGAGCAGTACTTC	CASSQGFYEQYF
TRBV20-1	-	-	TRBJ2-2	TGCAGTGCTCTCCCCTCTACTGGAAACGGGGAGCTGTTTTTT	CSALPSTGNGELFF
TRBV5-1	few	-	TRBJ1-4	TGCGCCAGCAGCCCTCAGGGGACCAACGATGAAAAACTGTTTTTT	CASSPQGTNDEKLFF
TRBV18	many	TRBD1	TRBJ1-2	TGTGCCAGCTCACCACAGGGACAGGGCTATGGCTACACCTTC	CASSPQGQGYGYTF
TRBV20-1	-	TRBD2	TRBJ2-3	TGCAGTGCTTCCCGTGAGACTAGCGGGATGATGCAGTATTTT	CSASRETSGMMQYF
TRBV30	-	-	TRBJ2-7	TGTGCCTGGGCCTCGGGGGAGTCCTACGAGCAGTACTTC	CAWASGESYEQYF
TRBV2	few	TRBD1	TRBJ1-5	TGTGCCAGCAGTGGAGGGGACAGGGCGAATCAGCCCCAGCATTTT	CASSGGDRANQPQHF
TRBV11-2	few	-	TRBJ1-4	TGTGCCAGCAGCTTAGCTTTCGCAGCCCTTAATGAAAAACTGTTTTTT	CASSLAFAALNEKLFF
TRBV15	-	-	TRBJ2-2	TGTGCCACCAGCAGATCTCACCCTTCCCCCGGGGAGCTGTTTTTT	CATSRSHPSPGELFF
TRBV10-2	-	TRBD1	TRBJ1-1	TGCGCCAGCAGTGCTCTGACAGGGGCGGGCACTGAAGCTTTCTTT	CASSALTGAGTEAFF
TRBV28	-	TRBD1	TRBJ1-1	TGTGCCAGCAGTTCGGGACAGGGATTTTCTGAAGCTTTCTTT	CASSSGQGFSEAFF
TRBV20-1	-	TRBD2	TRBJ2-1	TGCAGTGCACGGCATCTAGCGGGTTACAATGAGCAGTTCTTC	CSARHLAGYNEQFF
TRBV7-9	-	-	TRBJ1-5	TGTGCCAGCAGCTTCCCAGGGGAACTCAGGCCCCAGCATTTT	CASSFPGELRPQHF
TRBV12-3/TRBV12-4	many	TRBD2	TRBJ2-7	TGTGCCAGCAGCAAGACTAGCGGGGAATACGAGCAGTACTTC	CASSKTSGEYEQYF
TRBV19	few	TRBD1	TRBJ1-1	TGTGCCAGTAGTACAGACAGGGAACCGAACAGTGAAGCTTTCTTT	CASSTDREPNSEAFF
TRBV5-4	-	TRBD2	TRBJ2-5	TGTGCCGGCAGCTTGGGAGGGGAGACCCAGTACTTC	CAGSLGGETQYF
TRBV12-3/TRBV12-4	few	-	TRBJ1-3	TGTGCCAGCAGTTTTGGGCCGCAATCTACCATATATTTT	CASSFGPQSTIYF
TRBV11-2	once	-	TRBJ2-3	TGTGCCAGCAGCTTAATTTATGGGTCAGCGGGCTTGAGCACAGATACGCAGTATTTT	CASSLIYGSAGLSTDTQYF
TRBV12-3/TRBV12-4	few	TRBD1	TRBJ1-2	TGTGCCAGCAGTCCACAGGGGCTAGATGGCTACACCTTC	CASSPQGLDGYTF
TRBV7-2	-	-	TRBJ1-1	TGTGCCAGCAGCTTATTCCTCCGGGGGGCCACTGAAGCTTTCTTT	CASSLFLRGATEAFF
TRBV5-1	-	TRBD2	TRBJ2-2	TGCGCCAGCAGCTTGGCCGAGACTAGCGGGAAGGCCGGGGAGCTGTTTTTT	CASSLAETSGKAGELFF